The clone carrying this TCR beta chain was counted at least ten times. The TCRbeta library was prepared with unique molecular identifiers. TCRdb called the PCR reads again in MiXCR, with one record for every CDR3 protein. Among about 610,000 distinct CDR3 sequences, more than 9% were seen once, and the ten largest hold around 4%. The data were taken from a study of T-cell reconstitution after alpha-beta-depleted transplantation in children. The CDR3 length is 17 residues. Trimming stripped 8 bases from V and 1 base from J, with 25 bases between. Per the germline V gene, CDR1 is SQVTM and CDR2 is ANQGSEA.

The sequence was collected from a human donor who donated a stem cell graft to a child with acute myeloid leukemia. The rearrangement joins TRBV29-1 to TRBJ2-3; D may be TRBD1 (5 bases). The sequencing here drew on PBMCs from the stem cell graft donor, taken from the stem cell graft. CDR3 residues: CSTSGLIQAPRTDTQYF. As DNA, the CDR3 is TGCAGCACATCCGGATTAATACAGGCTCCGCGCACAGATACGCAGTATTTT.